The 31 T cell receptor beta chains listed next were all sequenced from one sample in a study of T-cell reconstitution after alpha-beta-depleted transplantation in children. It was with unique molecular identifiers that the TCRbeta library was prepared. A single record per CDR3 protein comes from TCRdb applying MiXCR to the PCR reads. The sample gives some 830,000 distinct CDR3 sequences, roughly 15% of which show up once; just under 5% is in the top ten. Material: PBMCs, mostly from graft donor cells, obtained 360 days after TCRalphabeta/CD19-depleted stem cell transplant. Receptors originate from a male patient younger than 18 who had a stem cell transplant for acute lymphoblastic leukemia, so the T cells may come from the graft donor.

The rearrangement links TRBV2 to TRBJ2-7; no firm D call. Germline-derived CDR1 and CDR2 are SNHLY and FYNNEI. The CDR3 totals 12 residues. V lost 6 bases, J lost 5 bases, and 11 bases lay in between. DNA of the CDR3: TGTGCCAGCAGGAGAATCCGGGACGAGCAGTACTTC. Protein product: CASRRIRDEQYF.

V usage is TRBV7-9 and J usage is TRBJ2-5, with no clear D. V shed 7 bases and J shed 11 bases, with 17 bases lying between them. CDR1 SEHNR and CDR2 FQNEAQ come from the germline V gene (reference sequence). This CDR3 has 12 residues. The CDR3 spells CASIDRYTGQYF. The DNA of the CDR3 is TGTGCCAGCATCGACCGCTACACCGGGCAGTACTTC.

The chain combines TRBV3-1 with TRBJ2-4, with D hard to call. Trimming took off 2 bases at V and 0 bases at J, with 11 bases between the two ends. The CDR3 runs 16 residues. Germline CDR1 and CDR2: LGHDT and YNNKEL (reference sequence). This CDR3 is CASSQSTLLAKNIQYF. DNA for the CDR3: TGTGCCAGCAGCCAATCCACGTTACTAGCCAAAAACATTCAGTACTTC.

This clonotype was seen only a few times. This chain connects TRBV4-1 to TRBJ1-5, with unresolved D. There are 15 residues in the CDR3. V dropped 8 bases and J dropped 3 bases, with 17 bases sitting between them. Germline CDR1 and CDR2: MGHRA and YSYEKL. The CDR3 is CASGEGTLFNQPQHF. CDR3 DNA: TGCGCCAGCGGCGAGGGAACCCTCTTCAATCAGCCCCAGCATTTT.

This sequence joins TRBV7-9 and TRBJ2-3; 10 nucleotides align to TRBD1. Looked up from germline, CDR1 is SEHNR and CDR2 is FQNEAQ (reference sequence). Trimming at V came to 7 bases and at J to 2 bases, leaving 12 bases not matched to a gene. The CDR3 sequence is 17 residues long. The CDR3 nucleotides read TGTGCCAGCATTTTTCCCCCCGGGACAGGGGACACAGATACGCAGTATTTT. Encoded protein: CASIFPPGTGDTDTQYF.

The J gene is TRBJ2-7, the V gene TRBV9; 7 positions agree with TRBD1. Germline lookup yields CDR1 SGDLS and CDR2 YYNGEE. The CDR3 consists of 15 residues. Unmatched junction bases numbered 9, after V lost 4 bases and J lost 2 bases. The CDR3 reads CASSTSTGRAYEQYF. The CDR3 nucleotides read TGTGCCAGCAGCACCTCGACAGGGCGAGCCTACGAGCAGTACTTC.

The rearrangement joins TRBV20-1 to TRBJ1-6, with 8 bases lining up with TRBD1. J was trimmed by 8 bases and V by 0 bases; bases with no gene match: 9. The CDR3 extends over 16 amino acids. Germline V CDR1 and CDR2: DFQATT, SNEGSKA (reference sequence). This CDR3 reads CSARDFRDRSDSPLHF. Here the CDR3 DNA reads TGCAGTGCTAGAGATTTTCGGGACAGGTCGGATTCACCCCTCCACTTT.

There are a few counts of this clonotype. CDR3: CASSLSGTAKNYNEQFF. Here the CDR3 DNA reads TGCGCCAGCAGCTTGTCCGGGACGGCGAAAAATTACAATGAGCAGTTCTTC. V gene TRBV5-1 combines with J gene TRBJ2-1, with D perhaps given as TRBD1 or TRBD2 (5 bases each). Germline loops: CDR1 SGHRS, CDR2 YFSETQ. V lost 1 base and J lost 4, with 18 bases in between. The CDR3 consists of 17 residues.

This clonotype was seen a few times. This sequence joins TRBV3-1 and TRBJ2-3; tentatively, D is TRBD1 or TRBD2 (5 bases each). Trimming pared 4 bases from V and 3 bases from J, leaving 14 bases between. From germline, CDR1 is LGHDT and CDR2 YNNKEL (reference sequence). CDR3 size: 15 residues. CDR3 loop: CASSLGTTLTDTQYF. CDR3 bases: TGTGCCAGCAGCCTCGGGACGACTCTGACAGATACGCAGTATTTT.

The chain is built from TRBV5-5 and TRBJ2-1; TRBD2 agrees at 7 bases. The V gene end was trimmed by 3 bases and the J gene end by 15 bases; junction bases not matched to a gene: 9. Germline lookup yields CDR1 SGHKS and CDR2 YYEKEE (reference sequence). The CDR3 is 12 residues long. CDR3 residues: CASSWDYLPGFF. The CDR3 region has the DNA TGTGCCAGCAGCTGGGACTACCTCCCGGGGTTCTTC.

This clonotype appeared a few times. J is TRBJ2-2 and V is TRBV5-1, with a possible D match to TRBD2 (5 bases). This CDR3 has 14 residues. Germline loops: CDR1 SGHRS, CDR2 YFSETQ. The V end lost 4 bases, the J end lost 6 bases, and 13 bases lay between the germline ends. The CDR3 bases are TGCGCCAGCAGCACGGAAGTGAGGGCCGGGGAGCTGTTTTTT. Its translation is CASSTEVRAGELFF.

In this sample, this clonotype turned up a few times. This chain uses TRBV15 with TRBJ2-7; weak D call: TRBD2 (7 bases). The germline V and J ends were trimmed by 5 bases and 2 bases, with 16 bases remaining between them. CDR1 is LNHNV, CDR2 YYDKDF, per germline (reference sequence). The CDR3 totals 15 residues. The CDR3, as DNA: TGTGCCACCAGCCCGAAAGGGGGGGCCACCTACGAGCAGTACTTC. Translating gives CATSPKGGATYEQYF.

The CDR3 here is CATSDLWGNGYTF. CDR3 in DNA: TGTGCCACCAGTGATTTGTGGGGCAACGGCTACACCTTC. This sequence joins TRBV24-1 and TRBJ1-2; TRBD1 is a possible D gene (5 bases). CDR3 length: 13 residues. Trimming removed 0 bases from V and 8 bases from J, with 9 bases in between. CDR1 and CDR2 from the germline V gene are KGHDR and SFDVKD.

The genes are TRBV10-3 and TRBJ2-5; D may be TRBD2 (6 bases). With 2 bases removed from V and 1 base from J, the gap between germline ends came to 8 bases. This CDR3 contains 14 residues. The germline V gene encodes CDR1 ENHRY and CDR2 SYGVKD. CDR3 nucleotides: TGTGCCATCAGTGAGCCCGGGGGCCAAGAGACCCAGTACTTC. This sequence encodes CAISEPGGQETQYF.

This chain joins TRBV7-2 and TRBJ2-3; a possible D gene is TRBD2 (5 bases). This CDR3 spans 15 amino acids. Germline CDR1 reads SGHTA; CDR2 reads FQGNSA. Trimming removed 1 base from V and 4 bases from J, with 12 bases in between. As DNA, the CDR3 is TGTGCCAGCAGCTTAGAGCCTAGCCGGCCAGATACGCAGTATTTT. Amino acid sequence: CASSLEPSRPDTQYF.

The chain employs TRBV20-1 and TRBJ2-5; 15 bases map to TRBD2. The CDR3 has 14 residues. V dropped 6 bases and J dropped 5; count of bases not matched to a gene: 4. CDR1 is DFQATT, CDR2 SNEGSKA, per germline (reference sequence). The CDR3 loop is CSAWTSGRVETQYF. DNA of the CDR3: TGCAGTGCCTGGACTAGCGGGAGGGTCGAGACCCAGTACTTC.

This clonotype appeared many times. The chain employs TRBV25-1 and TRBJ2-3; D perhaps matches TRBD1 (6 bases). V was pared by 4 bases and J by 5 bases, with 19 bases between. Germline CDR1 reads MGHDK; CDR2 reads SYGVNS. This CDR3 is 16 amino acids long. CDR3 in amino acids: CASSGITGIAIDTQYF. Written as DNA, the CDR3 is TGTGCCAGCAGTGGGATTACAGGGATTGCGATAGATACGCAGTATTTT.

The CDR3 DNA is TGTGCCAGCAGTTTATCGGCAGGGAAGCCCCAGCATTTT. Translated, it gives CASSLSAGKPQHF. The chain joins TRBV12-3 or TRBV12-4 to TRBJ1-5, with TRBD1 as a possible D gene (5 bases). V lost 2 bases and J lost 8, with 10 bases in between. This CDR3 has 13 amino acids.

The gene calls are TRBV5-1 and TRBJ2-5; 14 bases are shared with TRBD2. This CDR3 is 16 amino acids long. J was trimmed by 5 bases and V by 9 bases; bases with no gene match: 12. Germline CDR1 and CDR2: SGHRS and YFSETQ. The CDR3 sequence: CATNTGLAGGVETQYF. CDR3 DNA sequence: TGCGCCACCAACACAGGACTAGCGGGAGGAGTTGAGACCCAGTACTTC.

The V and J genes are TRBV25-1 and TRBJ2-2; 8 nucleotides line up with TRBD2. V lost 1 base and J lost 7; bases outside the gene matches: 11. The germline V gene has CDR1 MGHDK and CDR2 SYGVNS. The CDR3 length is 17 residues. The CDR3 DNA sequence: TGTGCCAGCAGTGAATCCGCCCTAGCGGGTTCGCGCGGGGAGCTGTTTTTT. This gives the protein CASSESALAGSRGELFF.

This clonotype came up a few times. This chain uses TRBV29-1 with TRBJ2-7; no clear D. The CDR3 length is 13 residues. V was shortened by 7 bases and J by 3 bases, with 16 bases between the two germline ends. Per the germline V gene, CDR1 is SQVTM and CDR2 is ANQGSEA. The CDR3, as DNA: TGCAGCGCGGCCCCATCCCTACTCTACGAGCAGTACTTC. This gives the protein CSAAPSLLYEQYF.

The V call is TRBV6-5, the J call TRBJ2-5, with 9 bases fitting TRBD2. V lost 1 base and J lost 5; bases outside the gene matches: 8. From germline, CDR1 is MNHEY and CDR2 SVGAGI. CDR3 size: 16 residues. CDR3 DNA sequence: TGTGCCAGCAGTTACTGGTTAGCGGGAGTTCGGGAGACCCAGTACTTC. As protein: CASSYWLAGVRETQYF.

The rearrangement uses TRBV9 and TRBJ2-2; 9 bases agree with TRBD2. The ends lost 3 bases at V and 7 bases at J; junction bases unmatched: 4. Germline CDR1 reads SGDLS; CDR2 reads YYNGEE. This CDR3 spans 14 amino acids. The CDR3 DNA reads TGTGCCAGCAGCGAAGCTAGCGGGGTCGGGGAGCTGTTTTTT. It codes for CASSEASGVGELFF.

This clonotype was counted a few times. This chain links TRBV29-1 with TRBJ2-1; weak D call: TRBD1 (6 bases). V was trimmed by 4 bases and J by 0 bases, leaving 13 bases between them. The CDR3 runs to 15 residues. Per the germline V gene, CDR1 is SQVTM and CDR2 is ANQGSEA. CDR3 in amino acids: CSVVGASPSYNEQFF. DNA of the CDR3: TGCAGCGTTGTGGGGGCCAGTCCCTCCTACAATGAGCAGTTCTTC.

The chain employs TRBV7-3 and TRBJ2-3; tentative D call: TRBD2 (5 bases). The CDR3 extends over 14 amino acids. Germline V gene data show CDR1 as SGHTA and CDR2 as FQGTGA. With 4 bases removed from V and 0 bases from J, the gap between germline ends came to 8 bases. CDR3 amino acids: CASSSGVSTDTQYF. The CDR3 bases are TGTGCCAGCAGCTCCGGGGTTAGCACAGATACGCAGTATTTT.

Ten or more counts support this clonotype. V gene TRBV6-5 combines with J gene TRBJ2-2, with D perhaps given as TRBD1 or TRBD2 (6 bases each). V dropped 0 bases and J dropped 3 bases, with 11 bases sitting between them. CDR1 is MNHEY and CDR2 is SVGAGI in the germline V gene. This CDR3 spans 16 amino acids. CDR3 sequence (DNA): TGTGCCAGCAGTTACTCGGGGGGCAGGTACACCGGGGAGCTGTTTTTT. Its protein is CASSYSGGRYTGELFF.

This clonotype was counted only a few times. The V call is TRBV24-1, the J call TRBJ2-7, with TRBD1 identical over 8 bases. CDR3 length equals 16 residues. The J segment lost 8 bases and the V segment lost 3 bases, leaving 14 bases of the junction unmatched. The germline CDR1 and CDR2 sequences are KGHDR and SFDVKD. The CDR3: CATSDPSTGQERQQYF. CDR3 nucleotide sequence: TGTGCCACCAGTGATCCGTCAACGGGACAGGAAAGGCAGCAGTACTTC.

This clonotype was picked up a small number of times. J is TRBJ2-7 and V is TRBV10-3; 10 bases align to TRBD1. V trimming: 6 bases; J trimming: 7 bases; junction bases outside the gene matches: 3. CDR1 is ENHRY and CDR2 is SYGVKD in the germline V gene. The CDR3 totals 12 residues. CDR3 amino acids: CAIRGTGDEQYF. The CDR3, as DNA: TGTGCCATCAGGGGGACAGGGGATGAGCAGTACTTC.

The chain carries TRBV9 and TRBJ2-3, with a possible D match to TRBD1 (5 bases). Germline CDR1 reads SGDLS; CDR2 reads YYNGEE. The CDR3 totals 13 residues. The germline V and J ends were trimmed by 6 bases and 4 bases, with 12 bases remaining between them. Here the CDR3 DNA reads TGTGCCAGCACCTCGACAGAGTCAGATACGCAGTATTTT. Translation gives CASTSTESDTQYF.

The table lists this clonotype with many counts. The junction departs from germline at one end; a sequencing error may be responsible. This chain joins TRBV6-6 and TRBJ2-1; D is unclear. The germline V gene has CDR1 MNHNY and CDR2 SVGAGI (reference sequence). The CDR3 consists of 12 residues. CDR3 nucleotide sequence: TGTGCCAGCAGCTACTCCTACAATGAGCAGTTCTTC. Translated, it gives CASSYSYNEQFF.

This clonotype was seen at least ten times. The chain recombines TRBV5-1 with TRBJ1-4, with unresolved D. Germline V lookup: CDR1 SGHRS, CDR2 YFSETQ. CDR3 length: 14 residues. V was trimmed by 2 bases and J by 0 bases, leaving 5 bases between them. Here the CDR3 reads CASSFAATNEKLFF. The CDR3 nucleotides read TGCGCCAGCAGCTTCGCAGCAACTAATGAAAAACTGTTTTTT.